The clone carrying this T cell receptor beta chain counts as large (0.1 to 1%). Germline V gene lookup returns CDR1 DFQATT and CDR2 SNEGSKA (reference sequence). CDR3 size: 14 residues. V was clipped by 3 bases and J by 3 bases, with 12 bases between them. This record belongs to a study of immune reconstitution after stem cell transplant in scleroderma. MiXCR, applied by TCRdb to the RT-PCR reads, yields one record per CDR3 protein. The table shows 1,700 or so distinct CDR3 sequences, with over 11% occurring only once. The V and J genes are TRBV20-1 and TRBJ1-3; D possibly corresponds to TRBD1 (6 bases). The receptor was derived from a female donor with systemic sclerosis. This specimen was taken before or after autologous hematopoietic stem cell transplantation (not recorded which). The CDR3 is CSASPGAYGNTIYF. The CDR3 DNA reads TGCAGTGCTAGCCCGGGGGCTTATGGAAACACCATATATTTT.